This T cell receptor beta chain was obtained from a study of OX40 agonist ivuxolimab in advanced cancers. As for the study in general: Ivuxolimab, which is an agonistic anti-OX40 (CD134) antibody, was administered to the patients. Three individuals attained partial responses, comprising one hepatocellular carcinoma case and two cutaneous melanoma cases. Males comprised roughly four fifths of the group, whose mean age was approximately 60 years (range roughly 20 to 85).

The V and J ends lost 3 bases and 1 base, in that order; junction bases with no gene match: 4. The CDR3 sequence is 16 residues long. Germline V gene data show CDR1 as MGHRA and CDR2 as YSYEKL. Blood was sampled at baseline, cycle 4 day 1, and cycle 7 day 1. Libraries were prepared by immunoSEQ multiplex PCR; TCRdb keeps only in-frame clonotypes and omits some of them. The table includes about 80,000 clones, about 90% detected once. This TCR was sampled from an adult with an advanced solid tumor such as melanoma, head and neck, liver or kidney cancer. Sequenced here: CD4+ or CD8+ T cells sorted from blood, sampled in a trial of the OX40 agonist ivuxolimab. The rearrangement uses TRBV4-1 and TRBJ1-5, with 9 bases matching TRBD1. CDR3 DNA: TGCGCCAGCAGCCAGATTGGGACAGGGAGCAATCAGCCCCAGCATTTT. It encodes CASSQIGTGSNQPQHF.